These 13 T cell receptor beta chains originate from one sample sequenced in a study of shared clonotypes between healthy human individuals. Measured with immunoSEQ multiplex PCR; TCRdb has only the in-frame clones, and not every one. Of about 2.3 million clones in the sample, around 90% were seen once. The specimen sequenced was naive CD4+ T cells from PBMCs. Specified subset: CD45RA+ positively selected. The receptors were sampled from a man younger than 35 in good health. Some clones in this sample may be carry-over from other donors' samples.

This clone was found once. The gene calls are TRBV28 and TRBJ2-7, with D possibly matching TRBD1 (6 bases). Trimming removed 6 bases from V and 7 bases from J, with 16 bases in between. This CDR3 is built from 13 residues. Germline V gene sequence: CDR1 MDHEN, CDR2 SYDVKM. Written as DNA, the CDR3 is TGTGCCAGCAGGCCGAGGACAGCCAGGGAGCAGTACTTC. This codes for CASRPRTAREQYF.

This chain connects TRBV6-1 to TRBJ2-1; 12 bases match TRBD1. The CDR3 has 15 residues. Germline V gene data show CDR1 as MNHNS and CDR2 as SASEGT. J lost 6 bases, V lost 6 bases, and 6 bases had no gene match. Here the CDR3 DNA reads TGTGCCAGCAGAACCGGGACAGGGGGCTCCAATGAGCAGTTCTTC. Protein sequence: CASRTGTGGSNEQFF.

The CDR3 DNA sequence: TGTGCCACCCAGCGGAGCTCCTACGAGCAGTACTTC. Its protein is CATQRSSYEQYF. The chain employs TRBV27 and TRBJ2-7; maybe TRBD2 (5 bases). There are 12 residues in the CDR3. Germline values: CDR1 MNHEY, CDR2 SMNVEV (reference sequence). Trimming shortened V by 10 bases and J by 0 bases, and 10 bases separated the two germline ends.

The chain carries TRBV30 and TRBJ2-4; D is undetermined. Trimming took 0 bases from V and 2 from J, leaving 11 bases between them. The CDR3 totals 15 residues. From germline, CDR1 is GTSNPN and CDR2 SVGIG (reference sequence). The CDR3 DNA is TGTGCCTGGAGTGTGTTCCTGGGGTCCAAAAACATTCAGTACTTC. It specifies CAWSVFLGSKNIQYF. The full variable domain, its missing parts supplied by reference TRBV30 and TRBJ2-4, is SQTIHQWPATLVQPVGSPLSLECTVEGTSNPNLYWYRQAAGRGLQLLFYSVGIGQISSEVPQNLSASRPQDRQFILSSKKLLLSDSGFYLCAWSVFLGSKNIQYFGAGTRLSVL.

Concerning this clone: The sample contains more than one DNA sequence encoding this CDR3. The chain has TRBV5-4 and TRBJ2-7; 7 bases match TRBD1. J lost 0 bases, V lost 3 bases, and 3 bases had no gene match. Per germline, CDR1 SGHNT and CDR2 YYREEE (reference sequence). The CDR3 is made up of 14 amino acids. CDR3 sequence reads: CASSSGGSSYEQYF. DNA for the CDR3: TGTGCCAGCAGCTCAGGGGGAAGCTCCTACGAGCAGTACTTC.

The CDR3 bases are TGCGCCAGCAGCCAAGTAGGCCGGGACGAGCATGAGCAGTTCTTC. Translating it yields CASSQVGRDEHEQFF. The rearrangement links TRBV4-3 to TRBJ2-1; D possibly uses TRBD1 or TRBD2 (5 bases each). V shed 1 base and J shed 8 bases, with 15 bases lying between them. CDR1 LGHNA and CDR2 YSLEER come from the germline V gene. CDR3 size: 15 residues.

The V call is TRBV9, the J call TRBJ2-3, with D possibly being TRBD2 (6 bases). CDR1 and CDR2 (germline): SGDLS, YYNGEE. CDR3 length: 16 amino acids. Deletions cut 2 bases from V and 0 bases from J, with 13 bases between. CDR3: CASSVPGLLSTDTQYF. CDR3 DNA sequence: TGTGCCAGCAGCGTGCCGGGACTTCTTAGCACAGATACGCAGTATTTT. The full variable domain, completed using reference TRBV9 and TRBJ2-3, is DSGVTQTPKHLITATGQRVTLRCSPRSGDLSVYWYQQSLDQGLQFLIQYYNGEERAKGNILERFSAQQFPDLHSELNLSSLELGDSALYFCASSVPGLLSTDTQYFGPGTRLTVL.

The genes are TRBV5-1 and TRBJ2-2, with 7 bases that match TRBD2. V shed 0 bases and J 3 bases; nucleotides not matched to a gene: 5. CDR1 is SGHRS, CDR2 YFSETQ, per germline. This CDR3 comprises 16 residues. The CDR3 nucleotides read TGCGCCAGCAGCTTGGGGCTGAGCGGGGACACCGGGGAGCTGTTTTTT. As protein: CASSLGLSGDTGELFF. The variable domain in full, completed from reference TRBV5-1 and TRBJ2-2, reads KAGVTQTPRYLIKTRGQQVTLSCSPISGHRSVSWYQQTPGQGLQFLFEYFSETQRNKGNFPGRFSGRQFSNSRSEMNVSTLELGDSALYLCASSLGLSGDTGELFFGEGSRLTVL.

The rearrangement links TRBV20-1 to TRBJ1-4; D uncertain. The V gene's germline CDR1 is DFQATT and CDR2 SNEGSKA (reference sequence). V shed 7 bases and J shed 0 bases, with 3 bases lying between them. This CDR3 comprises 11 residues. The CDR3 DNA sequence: TGCAGTGGGGCAACTAATGAAAAACTGTTTTTT. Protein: CSGATNEKLFF.

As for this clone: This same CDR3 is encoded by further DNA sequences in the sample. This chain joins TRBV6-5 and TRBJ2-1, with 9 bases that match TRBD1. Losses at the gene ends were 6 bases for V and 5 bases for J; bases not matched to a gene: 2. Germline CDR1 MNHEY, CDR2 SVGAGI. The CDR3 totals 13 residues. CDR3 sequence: CASRRDRDNEQFF. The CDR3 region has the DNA TGTGCCAGCAGGAGGGACAGGGACAATGAGCAGTTCTTC.

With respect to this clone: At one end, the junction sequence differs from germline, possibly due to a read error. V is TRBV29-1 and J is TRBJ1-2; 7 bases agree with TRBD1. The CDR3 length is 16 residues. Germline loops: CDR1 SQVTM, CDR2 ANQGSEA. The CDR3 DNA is TGCAGCGTTGAAGATAGGGGAGCAGGGGGATACTATGGCCACACCTTC. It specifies CSVEDRGAGGYYGHTF.

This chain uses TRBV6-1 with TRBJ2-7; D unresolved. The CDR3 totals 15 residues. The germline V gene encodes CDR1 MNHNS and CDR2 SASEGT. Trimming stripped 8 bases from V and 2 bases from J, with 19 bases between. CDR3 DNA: TGTGCCAGCGGATACCTAGTAGGCCCCCCCTACGAGCAGTACTTC. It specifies CASGYLVGPPYEQYF.

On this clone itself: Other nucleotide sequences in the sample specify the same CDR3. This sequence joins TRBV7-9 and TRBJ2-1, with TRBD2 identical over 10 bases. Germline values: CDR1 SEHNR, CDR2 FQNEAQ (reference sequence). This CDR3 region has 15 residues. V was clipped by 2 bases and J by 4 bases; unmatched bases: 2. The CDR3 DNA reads TGTGCCAGCAGCTTACTAGCGGGAGCTTACAATGAGCAGTTCTTC. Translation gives CASSLLAGAYNEQFF.